This T cell receptor (beta chain) was sequenced for a study of T cell repertoires in cytomegalovirus infection. Study in general: CMV infection plus the matching HLA type was flagged by public TCR beta signatures.

This clonotype was seen just once. The antigen is undetermined. TCRdb passed the reads through MiXCR, listing each CDR3 protein once. Here the sample spans roughly 920,000 distinct CDR3 sequences, about a third being singletons. Trimming cost V 0 bases and J 5 bases; bases outside gene matches: 7. This CDR3 has 16 residues. Sample: cultured CD8+ T cells from PBMCs, taken from culture after CMV antigen stimulation. The chain links TRBV12-3 or TRBV12-4 to TRBJ1-5; 7 nucleotides agree with TRBD1. The clonotype was recovered from a human donor in good health (CMV status not recorded). Some clones in this sample may be carry-over from other donors' samples. CDR3 sequence reads: CASSLAGSGGDQPQHF. The CDR3 DNA is TGTGCCAGCAGTTTAGCGGGGTCAGGGGGTGATCAGCCCCAGCATTTT.